Listed below are T cell receptor beta chains from one sample, sequenced in a study of molecular identifiers for immune sequencing clone quantification. From the PCR reads, TCRdb called clonotypes with MiXCR, one entry per CDR3 protein. The sample lists roughly 630,000 distinct CDR3 sequences; over 25% were seen once. Sequenced input: naive CD8+ T cells from blood, with Jurkat cell RNA spiked in. Source of these receptors: a human donor in good health. Some libraries in this study had Jurkat cell RNA spiked in. The CDR3 runs from the conserved cysteine through the conserved F or W. D genes are given only for firm matches. Rows give clone size only sometimes, using once, few, many, or a class for an expanded clone.

clone_size: once
j_call: TRBJ2-1
d_call: NA
v_call: TRBV19
cdr3_nt: TGTGCCAGTAGTATTGGGGGACACGGGCAGTTCTTC
cdr3_aa: CASSIGGHGQFF

clone_size: NA
j_call: TRBJ2-3
d_call: NA
v_call: TRBV7-9
cdr3_nt: TGTGCCCCCGGAAGAAGCGATGGGGGAGGTGATACGCAGTATTTT
cdr3_aa: CAPGRSDGGGDTQYF

clone_size: few
j_call: TRBJ2-6
d_call: NA
v_call: TRBV27
cdr3_nt: TGTGCCAGCAGTAAAATGGGACGGACTCCCTCTGGGGCCAACGTCCTGACTTTC
cdr3_aa: CASSKMGRTPSGANVLTF

clone_size: NA
j_call: TRBJ1-2
d_call: NA
v_call: TRBV20-1
cdr3_nt: TGCAGTGCTAGAAGCGACAGTGACGCTAACTATGGCTACACCTTC
cdr3_aa: CSARSDSDANYGYTF

clone_size: many
j_call: TRBJ2-1
d_call: TRBD2
v_call: TRBV7-2
cdr3_nt: TGTGCCAGCAGCACTACGCGACTAGCGGTCAGGGACTACTCCTACAATGAGCAGTTCTTC
cdr3_aa: CASSTTRLAVRDYSYNEQFF

clone_size: many
j_call: TRBJ1-2
d_call: NA
v_call: TRBV6-2/TRBV6-3
cdr3_nt: TGTGCCAGCAAGACGAGGGGGGTAGATGGCTACACCTTC
cdr3_aa: CASKTRGVDGYTF

clone_size: many
j_call: TRBJ1-2
d_call: NA
v_call: TRBV7-9
cdr3_nt: TGTGCCAGCAGCTTAGTAAGCTTATATGGCTACACCTTC
cdr3_aa: CASSLVSLYGYTF

clone_size: many
j_call: TRBJ2-6
d_call: NA
v_call: TRBV6-5
cdr3_nt: TGTGCCAGCAGTTACGAAGGGGCCAACGTCCTGACTTTC
cdr3_aa: CASSYEGANVLTF

clone_size: many
j_call: TRBJ2-7
d_call: TRBD1
v_call: TRBV29-1
cdr3_nt: TGCAGCGCTGGACCGGGACAGACCTACGAGCAGTACTTC
cdr3_aa: CSAGPGQTYEQYF

clone_size: NA
j_call: TRBJ2-3
d_call: TRBD2
v_call: TRBV20-1
cdr3_nt: TGCAGTGCTAGACATAGCGGGCAGAGCACAGATACGCAGTATTTT
cdr3_aa: CSARHSGQSTDTQYF

clone_size: NA
j_call: TRBJ2-5
d_call: NA
v_call: TRBV7-6
cdr3_nt: TGTGCCAGCAGCTTTAATATCCGGACCTACCAAGAGACCCAGTACTTC
cdr3_aa: CASSFNIRTYQETQYF

clone_size: few
j_call: TRBJ1-6
d_call: TRBD1
v_call: TRBV9
cdr3_nt: TGTGCCAGCAGGGAAACGGGACAGGGCCCTTTCACTTACGATTCACCCCTCCACTTT
cdr3_aa: CASRETGQGPFTYDSPLHF

clone_size: NA
j_call: TRBJ2-2
d_call: TRBD1
v_call: TRBV3-1
cdr3_nt: TGTGCCAGCAGCTTCCGACAGGGTATGGGAACCGGGGAGCTGTTTTTT
cdr3_aa: CASSFRQGMGTGELFF

clone_size: NA
j_call: TRBJ2-7
d_call: TRBD2
v_call: TRBV27
cdr3_nt: TGTGCCAGCAGTTTGCGGGGGACCCTCTACGCGCAGTACTTC
cdr3_aa: CASSLRGTLYAQYF

clone_size: many
j_call: TRBJ2-3
d_call: TRBD2
v_call: TRBV5-1
cdr3_nt: TGCGCCAGCAGCTTGGAACTAGCGGGAGGTGGTCGTGTGGTGAGCACAGATACGCAGTATTTT
cdr3_aa: CASSLELAGGGRVVSTDTQYF

clone_size: few
j_call: TRBJ1-2
d_call: NA
v_call: TRBV19
cdr3_nt: TGTGCCAGTAGTATCAAGGTCGAGTATGGCTACACCTTC
cdr3_aa: CASSIKVEYGYTF

clone_size: NA
j_call: TRBJ2-1
d_call: TRBD2
v_call: TRBV5-8
cdr3_nt: TGTGCCAGCAGTCAGCGGGGGGGACGGAATGAGCAGTTCTTC
cdr3_aa: CASSQRGGRNEQFF

clone_size: NA
j_call: TRBJ2-3
d_call: TRBD2
v_call: TRBV30
cdr3_nt: TGTGCCTGGAGTAGCGGGAACACAGATACGCAGTATTTT
cdr3_aa: CAWSSGNTDTQYF

clone_size: NA
j_call: TRBJ2-7
d_call: NA
v_call: TRBV4-1
cdr3_nt: TGCGCCAGCAGCCCTATACTTGGAGTTTCCTACGAGCAGTACTTC
cdr3_aa: CASSPILGVSYEQYF

clone_size: NA
j_call: TRBJ2-1
d_call: TRBD2
v_call: TRBV27
cdr3_nt: TGTGCCAGCAGTCCCCGCCCGGGACTAGCGGTCAATGAGCAGTTCTTC
cdr3_aa: CASSPRPGLAVNEQFF

clone_size: few
j_call: TRBJ2-1
d_call: TRBD2
v_call: TRBV4-3
cdr3_nt: TGCGCCAGCAGCCAAGGGCTAGCGGAGTTCTCCTACAATGAGCAGTTCTTC
cdr3_aa: CASSQGLAEFSYNEQFF

clone_size: once
j_call: TRBJ1-5
d_call: NA
v_call: TRBV27
cdr3_nt: TGTGCCAGCGGTTTGGGCGGGTATAATCAGCCCCAGCATTTT
cdr3_aa: CASGLGGYNQPQHF

clone_size: few
j_call: TRBJ2-1
d_call: NA
v_call: TRBV7-2
cdr3_nt: TGTGCCAGCAGCTTAGTGTTAGGGGGATACAATGAGCAGTTCTTC
cdr3_aa: CASSLVLGGYNEQFF

clone_size: NA
j_call: TRBJ1-6
d_call: NA
v_call: TRBV27
cdr3_nt: TGTGCCAGCAGTTGCCCGACAGGTCCTAATTCACCCCTCCACTTT
cdr3_aa: CASSCPTGPNSPLHF

clone_size: many
j_call: TRBJ1-5
d_call: NA
v_call: TRBV7-9
cdr3_nt: TGTGCCAGCAGCTTAGGGAACGGGGGTCAGCATTTT
cdr3_aa: CASSLGNGGQHF

clone_size: NA
j_call: TRBJ1-5
d_call: NA
v_call: TRBV19
cdr3_nt: TGTGCCAGTAGGTATGGGGTTAGCAATCAGCCCCAGCATTTT
cdr3_aa: CASRYGVSNQPQHF

clone_size: few
j_call: TRBJ2-7
d_call: NA
v_call: TRBV7-9
cdr3_nt: TGTGCCAGCAGCGCCAGACTTGAAGGCGAGCAGTACTTC
cdr3_aa: CASSARLEGEQYF

clone_size: many
j_call: TRBJ2-7
d_call: NA
v_call: TRBV30
cdr3_nt: TGTGCCTGGAGTGTACAATACGAGCAGTACTTC
cdr3_aa: CAWSVQYEQYF

clone_size: few
j_call: TRBJ2-1
d_call: NA
v_call: TRBV19
cdr3_nt: TGTGCCAGTGCTTGGTCCTCAAGTTCCTACAATGAGCAGTTCTTC
cdr3_aa: CASAWSSSSYNEQFF

clone_size: NA
j_call: TRBJ2-1
d_call: TRBD2
v_call: TRBV6-5
cdr3_nt: TGTGCCAGCAGCCCTGTGACTAGCGGAACGTGGGTCTCCTACAATGAGCAGTTCTTC
cdr3_aa: CASSPVTSGTWVSYNEQFF

clone_size: many
j_call: TRBJ1-5
d_call: TRBD1
v_call: TRBV19
cdr3_nt: TGTGCCAGTAGTATCTCGGGACAGTACAATCAGCCCCAGCATTTT
cdr3_aa: CASSISGQYNQPQHF

clone_size: NA
j_call: TRBJ2-2
d_call: NA
v_call: TRBV9
cdr3_nt: TGTGCCAGCAGCCCACCACCTGGACGGCCGAGGTCCGGGGAGCTGTTTTTT
cdr3_aa: CASSPPPGRPRSGELFF

clone_size: NA
j_call: TRBJ1-5
d_call: NA
v_call: TRBV19
cdr3_nt: TGTGCCAGTACTGAGAGCCTCCATAGCAATCAGCCCCAGCATTTT
cdr3_aa: CASTESLHSNQPQHF

clone_size: NA
j_call: TRBJ2-7
d_call: TRBD2
v_call: TRBV4-1
cdr3_nt: TGCGCCATCAGCCCGGGACTAGCGGGCTCCTACGAGCAGTACTTC
cdr3_aa: CAISPGLAGSYEQYF

clone_size: once
j_call: TRBJ2-2
d_call: NA
v_call: TRBV19
cdr3_nt: TGTGCCAGTAGTCAAGGGGTAACCGGGGAGCTGCTTTTT
cdr3_aa: CASSQGVTGELLF

clone_size: few
j_call: TRBJ2-2
d_call: NA
v_call: TRBV12-3/TRBV12-4
cdr3_nt: TGTGCCAGCAGGGTTGATACCGGGGAGCTGTTTTTT
cdr3_aa: CASRVDTGELFF

clone_size: many
j_call: TRBJ2-7
d_call: NA
v_call: TRBV7-2
cdr3_nt: TGTGCCAGCAGCTTAAATTTCTACGAGCAGTACTTC
cdr3_aa: CASSLNFYEQYF

clone_size: NA
j_call: TRBJ2-2
d_call: NA
v_call: TRBV3-1
cdr3_nt: TGTGTCAGCAGCAGCCTGGCAGGACCGAACACCGGGGAGCTGTTTTTT
cdr3_aa: CVSSSLAGPNTGELFF

clone_size: NA
j_call: TRBJ2-7
d_call: NA
v_call: TRBV13
cdr3_nt: TGTGCCAGCAGCTTAGGAGTTACCTCCTACGAGCAGTACTTC
cdr3_aa: CASSLGVTSYEQYF

clone_size: NA
j_call: TRBJ1-4
d_call: NA
v_call: TRBV2
cdr3_nt: TGTGCCAGCACGTTCGGGGGTAGGGGCTTTTCAACTAATGAAAAACTGTTTTTT
cdr3_aa: CASTFGGRGFSTNEKLFF

clone_size: NA
j_call: TRBJ1-4
d_call: NA
v_call: TRBV9
cdr3_nt: TGTGCCAGCAGTGAAAGAGCAACTAATGAAAAACTGTTTTTT
cdr3_aa: CASSERATNEKLFF

clone_size: many
j_call: TRBJ2-5
d_call: NA
v_call: TRBV12-3/TRBV12-4
cdr3_nt: TGTGCCAGCAGACCCCCAGGGGTCCAAGAGACCCAGTACTTC
cdr3_aa: CASRPPGVQETQYF

clone_size: NA
j_call: TRBJ2-2
d_call: NA
v_call: TRBV30
cdr3_nt: TGTGCCTGGAGTTTGTCTGGGCCCGGGGAGCTGTTTTTT
cdr3_aa: CAWSLSGPGELFF

clone_size: NA
j_call: TRBJ2-3
d_call: NA
v_call: TRBV11-2
cdr3_nt: TGTGCCAGCAGCTTAGTGAGTGGGGCGATTCTCACAGATACGCAGTATTTT
cdr3_aa: CASSLVSGAILTDTQYF

clone_size: NA
j_call: TRBJ2-5
d_call: NA
v_call: TRBV14
cdr3_nt: TGTGCCAGCAGCCCTATCCGCACAACCTGGACCCAGTACTTC
cdr3_aa: CASSPIRTTWTQYF

clone_size: many
j_call: TRBJ1-1
d_call: NA
v_call: TRBV24-1
cdr3_nt: TGTGCCACCAGTGATGGGAGAGGCACTGAAGCTTTCTTT
cdr3_aa: CATSDGRGTEAFF

clone_size: few
j_call: TRBJ2-7
d_call: TRBD2
v_call: TRBV18
cdr3_nt: TGTGCCAGCTCACCAAATACCTTTGTCGGGGGGTACGAGCAGTACTTC
cdr3_aa: CASSPNTFVGGYEQYF

clone_size: NA
j_call: TRBJ1-1
d_call: TRBD1
v_call: TRBV11-2
cdr3_nt: TGTGCCAGCAGCCCAACTTTCGCAGGGGGCGCGGACACTGAAGCTTTCTTT
cdr3_aa: CASSPTFAGGADTEAFF

clone_size: many
j_call: TRBJ2-7
d_call: TRBD2
v_call: TRBV10-3
cdr3_nt: TGTGCCATCAGTGAGCCGACTAGCCCGGGATCCTACGAGCAGTACTTC
cdr3_aa: CAISEPTSPGSYEQYF

clone_size: many
j_call: TRBJ1-1
d_call: NA
v_call: TRBV9
cdr3_nt: TGTGCCAGCAGCGTAGAAGGAGCCACTGAAGCTTTCTTT
cdr3_aa: CASSVEGATEAFF

clone_size: many
j_call: TRBJ1-1
d_call: NA
v_call: TRBV14
cdr3_nt: TGTGCCAGCAGCCCCCTCCCTGACACTGAAGCTTTCTTT
cdr3_aa: CASSPLPDTEAFF

clone_size: NA
j_call: TRBJ2-7
d_call: TRBD1
v_call: TRBV30
cdr3_nt: TGTGCCTGGAGTGTTCCGGGACAGGGGGTTTACGAGCAGTACTTC
cdr3_aa: CAWSVPGQGVYEQYF

clone_size: few
j_call: TRBJ1-1
d_call: NA
v_call: TRBV27
cdr3_nt: TGTGCCAGCAGTTTATTAAACCCTGGGGGAGCGATGAACACTGAAGCTTTCTTT
cdr3_aa: CASSLLNPGGAMNTEAFF

clone_size: NA
j_call: TRBJ2-7
d_call: NA
v_call: TRBV19
cdr3_nt: TGTGCCCGACTGACTCAGGGGGAGGGCTACCTCTCCTACGAGCAGTACTTC
cdr3_aa: CARLTQGEGYLSYEQYF

clone_size: many
j_call: TRBJ2-6
d_call: NA
v_call: TRBV28
cdr3_nt: TGTGCCAGCAGTCTAAGGCTTTCTGGGGCCAACGTCCTGACTTTC
cdr3_aa: CASSLRLSGANVLTF

clone_size: few
j_call: TRBJ1-1
d_call: NA
v_call: TRBV20-1
cdr3_nt: TGCAGTGCTCTGGGGTTCGGGGGGTTCACTGAAGCTTTCTTT
cdr3_aa: CSALGFGGFTEAFF

clone_size: many
j_call: TRBJ2-4
d_call: NA
v_call: TRBV30
cdr3_nt: TGTGCCTGGATGTCAGATCCGGCCAAAAACATTCAGTACTTC
cdr3_aa: CAWMSDPAKNIQYF

clone_size: many
j_call: TRBJ1-1
d_call: NA
v_call: TRBV29-1
cdr3_nt: TGCAGCATTGTATGGGGTGAAGCTTTCTTT
cdr3_aa: CSIVWGEAFF

clone_size: many
j_call: TRBJ1-1
d_call: NA
v_call: TRBV6-1
cdr3_nt: TGTGCCAGCAGTGCCAGACTGCCCACTGAAGCTTTCTTT
cdr3_aa: CASSARLPTEAFF